These 18 T cell receptor beta chains were all obtained from the same sample, sequenced in a study of shared clonotypes between healthy human individuals. Here immunoSEQ multiplex PCR was the method, and the copy in TCRdb shows in-frame clones only, minus some. The table shows 2 million to 2.5 million clones, with 90% to 97% occurring only once. Source material: naive CD4+ T cells sorted from blood. Subset of the sample: CD45RA+ positively selected. Receptor source: a man between 18 and 29 years old in good health.

This chain connects TRBV12-5 to TRBJ2-7; a weak D match, TRBD1 (5 bases). The CDR3 sequence is 16 residues long. V lost 4 bases and J lost 13, with 29 bases in between. Germline CDR1 LGHNT, CDR2 FRNRAP. The CDR3 loop reads CASGSIRQHLLRWNYF. The CDR3 coding sequence is TGTGCTAGTGGTTCGATACGACAGCACCTCCTACGGTGGAATTACTTC.

About this clone itself: This specimen includes other DNA sequences encoding the same CDR3. V gene TRBV9 combines with J gene TRBJ2-7; weak D call: TRBD1 (6 bases). V was cut by 0 bases and J by 3 bases, with 10 bases left in between. CDR1 is SGDLS, CDR2 YYNGEE, per germline. The CDR3 is 14 amino acids. The CDR3 region has the DNA TGTGCCAGCAGCGTAGCGCAGGGGAGCTACGAGCAGTACTTC. It yields the protein CASSVAQGSYEQYF.

CDR3 nucleotide sequence: TGTGCCAGCAGCTTAGCAGGGTTCGCCACTGAAGCTTTCTTT. Translation: CASSLAGFATEAFF. The genes are TRBV7-9 and TRBJ1-1, with D hard to call. The germline V gene encodes CDR1 SEHNR and CDR2 FQNEAQ (reference sequence). Trimming pared 0 bases from V and 4 bases from J, leaving 9 bases between. The CDR3 sequence is 14 residues long. Complete variable domain (other parts from reference TRBV7-9 and TRBJ1-1): DTGVSQNPRHKITKRGQNVTFRCDPISEHNRLYWYRQTLGQGPEFLTYFQNEAQLEKSRLLSDRFSAERPKGSFSTLEIQRTEQGDSAMYLCASSLAGFATEAFFGQGTRLTVV.

The chain couples TRBV7-9 to TRBJ2-5, with D perhaps TRBD1 (5 bases). The CDR3 runs 13 residues. V was trimmed by 1 base and J by 3 bases, leaving 6 bases between them. Germline V gives CDR1 SEHNR, CDR2 FQNEAQ (reference sequence). The CDR3 nucleotides read TGTGCCAGCAGCTTAGAAGGGGAAGAGACCCAGTACTTC. Its protein product is CASSLEGEETQYF.

This clone has a single count. The chain uses TRBV7-8 and TRBJ2-4; D remains unclear. The CDR3 consists of 15 residues. V was shortened by 4 bases and J by 0 bases, with 10 bases between the two germline ends. The germline V gene encodes CDR1 SGHVS and CDR2 FQNEAQ. The CDR3 spells CASSSYSLAKNIQYF. In DNA, the CDR3 is TGTGCCAGCAGCTCCTACTCCCTAGCCAAAAACATTCAGTACTTC.

The rearrangement uses TRBV5-4 and TRBJ2-7; no reliable D call. There are 13 residues in the CDR3. Germline V gives CDR1 SGHNT, CDR2 YYREEE (reference sequence). V lost 5 bases, J lost 0 bases, and 9 bases lay in between. In DNA, the CDR3 is TGTGCCAGCAGTCATGTGAGCTCCTACGAGCAGTACTTC. It encodes CASSHVSSYEQYF. The full variable domain, rest sourced from reference TRBV5-4 and TRBJ2-7, is ETGVTQSPTHLIKTRGQQVTLRCSSQSGHNTVSWYQQALGQGPQFIFQYYREEENGRGNFPPRFSGLQFPNYSSELNVNALELDDSALYLCASSHVSSYEQYFGPGTRLTVT.

The chain links TRBV5-8 to TRBJ2-3; tentatively, D is TRBD2 (6 bases). V was cut by 10 bases and J by 6 bases, with 18 bases left in between. The CDR3 extends over 13 amino acids. Germline V gene lookup returns CDR1 SGHTS and CDR2 YDEGEE. The CDR3 DNA reads TGTGCCCCCACCGGGACTGCGTCGGATACGCAGTATTTT. Protein product: CAPTGTASDTQYF.

J is TRBJ2-2 and V is TRBV6-1, with 8 bases matching TRBD2. The CDR3 loop spans 15 amino acids. Trimming cost V 7 bases and J 1 base; bases outside gene matches: 5. The V gene's germline CDR1 is MNHNS and CDR2 SASEGT. CDR3 DNA: TGTGCCAGCAACCGGGCGGGAGGGAACACCGGGGAGCTGTTTTTT. Its translation is CASNRAGGNTGELFF.

The V call is TRBV19, the J call TRBJ1-6, with unresolved D. V was cut by 9 bases and J by 0 bases, with 9 bases left in between. There are 14 residues in the CDR3. Germline V gives CDR1 LNHDA, CDR2 SQIVND (reference sequence). The CDR3 bases are TGTGCCAGCGGTGTCAGCTCCTATAATTCACCCCTCCACTTT. This encodes CASGVSSYNSPLHF.

The J gene is TRBJ1-2, the V gene TRBV7-9; D is perhaps TRBD1 (6 bases). In germline, CDR1 is SEHNR, CDR2 FQNEAQ (reference sequence). Trimming removed 1 base from V and 8 bases from J, with 11 bases in between. The CDR3 sequence is 13 residues long. CDR3 sequence reads: CASSLVAQGGYTF. CDR3 nucleotide sequence: TGTGCCAGCAGCTTAGTAGCACAGGGAGGCTACACCTTC.

The chain uses TRBV25-1 and TRBJ1-4; D gene unclear. Trimming shortened V by 6 bases and J by 8 bases, and 13 bases separated the two germline ends. Germline V gives CDR1 MGHDK, CDR2 SYGVNS. This CDR3 contains 13 residues. The CDR3 nucleotides read TGTGCCAGCAGCGCAATACACGTCGAAAAACTGTTTTTT. Translation: CASSAIHVEKLFF. The full variable domain, completed using reference TRBV25-1 and TRBJ1-4, is EADIYQTPRYLVIGTGKKITLECSQTMGHDKMYWYQQDPGMELHLIHYSYGVNSTEKGDLSSESTVSRIRTEHFPLTLESARPSHTSQYLCASSAIHVEKLFFGSGTQLSVL.

The chain recombines TRBV4-1 with TRBJ1-1; D ambiguous. The CDR3 contains 11 residues. Trimming shortened V by 3 bases and J by 12 bases, and 11 bases separated the two germline ends. Per the germline V gene, CDR1 is MGHRA and CDR2 is YSYEKL. CDR3 DNA sequence: TGCGCCAGCAGCCAGAGGGAGGCGACTTTCTTT. Protein sequence: CASSQREATFF.

The J gene is TRBJ1-1, the V gene TRBV29-1; a possible D gene is TRBD1 (5 bases). This CDR3 spans 13 amino acids. CDR1 and CDR2 from the germline V gene are SQVTM and ANQGSEA. Trimming removed 6 bases from V and 0 bases from J, with 11 bases in between. Here the CDR3 DNA reads TGCAGCGTCGGGGGACCGATGAACACTGAAGCTTTCTTT. Its translation is CSVGGPMNTEAFF.

This chain uses TRBV6-5 with TRBJ2-1, with D possibly being TRBD2 (5 bases). The CDR3 totals 15 residues. V lost 5 bases and J lost 5, with 16 bases in between. Germline V gives CDR1 MNHEY, CDR2 SVGAGI. The CDR3 sequence is CASSVQPDGNNEQFF. In DNA, the CDR3 is TGTGCCAGCAGTGTACAACCGGACGGGAACAATGAGCAGTTCTTC.

CDR3 in amino acids: CASSPRTRSYEQYF. CDR3 DNA sequence: TGTGCCAGCTCACCACGGACAAGATCCTACGAGCAGTACTTC. The V call is TRBV18, the J call TRBJ2-7; perhaps TRBD1 as D (5 bases). This CDR3 has 14 amino acids. Germline lookup yields CDR1 KGHSH and CDR2 LQKENI. V lost 1 base and J lost 1, with 8 bases in between.

The chain is built from TRBV28 and TRBJ1-2; TRBD1 matches at 9 bases. Germline-derived CDR1 and CDR2 are MDHEN and SYDVKM. Losses at the gene ends were 5 bases for V and 6 bases for J; bases not matched to a gene: 7. This CDR3 spans 14 amino acids. CDR3 amino acids: CASSPGDREDGYTF. The CDR3 DNA reads TGTGCCAGCAGTCCAGGGGACAGGGAGGATGGCTACACCTTC.

The V gene is TRBV5-4, the J gene TRBJ2-3; perhaps TRBD2 as D (6 bases). V dropped 8 bases and J dropped 8 bases, with 12 bases sitting between them. Germline V gene data show CDR1 as SGHNT and CDR2 as YYREEE (reference sequence). This CDR3 has 11 amino acids. In DNA, the CDR3 is TGTGCCAGTTCTAGCGCTGGTACGCAGTATTTT. It encodes CASSSAGTQYF.

The chain couples TRBV15 to TRBJ1-6; D gene unclear. The CDR3 sequence is 13 residues long. V dropped 0 bases and J dropped 9 bases, with 6 bases sitting between them. Germline V gene data show CDR1 as LNHNV and CDR2 as YYDKDF (reference sequence). The CDR3 nucleotides read TGTGCCACCAGCAGAGATCTGAGTTCACCCCTCCACTTT. It codes for CATSRDLSSPLHF.